This TCR beta chain appears in the sequencing data of a study of T cells in Graves' hyperthyroidism and ophthalmopathy. Absent ophthalmopathy progression within 18 months defined stable Graves' hyperthyroidism. The junction had 2 bases not matched to a gene; V was cut back by 4 bases and J by 6 bases. Looked up from germline, CDR1 is LGHDT and CDR2 is YNNKEL (reference sequence). This CDR3 is 14 amino acids long. There are many counts of this clonotype. There were TCR beta CDR3 regions amplified from RNA transcripts. The HTBI primer set drove a first-round RT-PCR of the TCR CDR3. One entry per CDR3 protein, called by TCRdb with MiXCR from the multiplex PCR reads. The repertoire includes more than 500,000 distinct CDR3 sequences, around 15% of them detected once, and approximately 15% sits in the top ten.

The chain couples TRBV3-1 to TRBJ1-6, with 8 bases identical to TRBD1. This sequence originates from a woman in her thirties or forties with Graves' hyperthyroidism. Sequencing was carried out using blood. CDR3: CASSRDRSNSPLHF. The CDR3 DNA is TGTGCCAGCAGCCGGGACAGGAGTAATTCACCCCTCCACTTT. The variable domain in full, with the rest retrieved from reference TRBV3-1 and TRBJ1-6, is DTAVSQTPKYLVTQMGNDKSIKCEQNLGHDTMYWYKQDSKKFLKIMFSYNNKELIINETVPNRFSPKSPDKAHLNLHINSLELGDSAVYFCASSRDRSNSPLHFGNGTRLTVT.